Below, 27 T cell receptor beta chains from the same sample are listed, as sequenced in a study of T cells in women clearing cervical HPV infection. Sequencing used immunoSEQ multiplex PCR; TCRdb keeps in-frame clones, though not all of them. There are about 39,000 clones in the sample, with around 6.4% held by the top ten. The sample was blood buffy coat. These receptors were taken from a woman aged 18-70 years with a cervical HPV16 infection that either progressed to CIN3+ or cleared (not recorded which).

Remarks on this clone: The read terminates 3 residues ahead of where the CDR3 ends, so the germline J gene completes it. V and J are TRBV5-6 and TRBJ1-2; no firm D call. This CDR3 has 13 residues. Germline CDR1 SGHDT, CDR2 YYEEEE. The covered CDR3 bases are TGTGCCAGCAGCTTGTGGAGGACGGGGGGC. It is translated as CASSLWRTGG. The full CDR3 protein reads CASSLWRTGGYTF.

Worth noting for this clone: The CDR3 extends 3 residues past the end of the read, so its final part is completed from the germline J gene. V is TRBV5-1 and J is TRBJ2-3, with 11 nucleotides matching TRBD2. The CDR3 is 15 amino acids. The V gene's germline CDR1 is SGHRS and CDR2 YFSETQ. With V trimmed by 4 bases and J by 3 bases, 4 bases remained unmatched. Incomplete CDR3 DNA: TGCGCCAGCAGCACGACTAGCGGGATAACAGATACG. Protein: CASSTTSGITDT. The whole CDR3 protein is CASSTTSGITDTQYF.

About this clone itself: The read terminates 3 residues before the CDR3 end, so the remaining end is supplied by the germline J gene. The rearrangement links TRBV23-1 to TRBJ2-5; 10 bases fit TRBD1. TRBV23-1 is an ORF, and what it does is uncertain. The CDR3 consists of 16 residues. Trimming removed 2 bases from V and 5 bases from J; junction bases left unmatched: 8. CDR3 bases read: TGCGCCAGCAGTCAAGCGGACAGGGGGACTTGGGAGACC. Protein product: CASSQADRGTWET. The CDR3, in full, reads CASSQADRGTWETQYF.

With regard to this clone: The CDR3 end is not reached by the read, which stops 3 residues before it; the germline J gene fills it in. The V call is TRBV6-2 or TRBV6-3, the J call TRBJ2-7; D is unresolved. The V gene lost 2 bases and the J gene lost 4 bases, with 9 bases spanning the gap. Germline V gene data show CDR1 as MNHEY and CDR2 as SVGEGT. CDR3 length: 13 residues. The CDR3 sequence is CASSYVKGYEQYF. CDR3 bases read: TGTGCCAGCAGTTACGTTAAGGGTTACGAG.

CDR3: CAISETLRQGNEKLFF. The CDR3 bases that were read are TGTGCCATCAGTGAGACATTAAGACAGGGGAATGAAAAG. The genes are TRBV10-3 and TRBJ2-2; 8 nucleotides line up with TRBD1. The read terminates 3 residues ahead of where the CDR3 ends, so the germline J gene completes it. Germline V CDR1 and CDR2: ENHRY, SYGVKD. The CDR3 totals 16 residues.

To note about this clone: The read halts 3 residues ahead of the CDR3 end, with the missing end drawn from the germline J gene. The chain uses TRBV19 and TRBJ2-7; tentatively, D is TRBD2 (6 bases). CDR3 length: 13 amino acids. The germline CDR1 and CDR2 sequences are LNHDA and SQIVND (reference sequence). Trimming pared 7 bases from V and 1 base from J, leaving 11 bases between. The CDR3 bases that were read are TGTGCCAGTACGGACGGGGGTTCCTACGAG. This translates into CASTDGGSYE. The full CDR3 protein reads CASTDGGSYEQYF.

With regard to this clone: Sequencing ends 3 residues short of the CDR3 end; the germline J gene provides the rest. V gene TRBV7-8 combines with J gene TRBJ2-3, with D possibly being TRBD2 (6 bases). Germline V gene sequence: CDR1 SGHVS, CDR2 FQNEAQ. Deletions cut 5 bases from V and 8 bases from J, with 20 bases between. The CDR3 covers 15 residues. The CDR3 bases that were read are TGTGCCAGCAGCCTTCCTCCGGGACTCAGTCTTACG. Translating gives CASSLPPGLSLT. From start to end, the CDR3 is CASSLPPGLSLTQYF.

A word on this clone: The read comes to an end 3 residues before the CDR3 does, leaving the germline J gene to fill in the end. The chain joins TRBV30 to TRBJ2-2; D is ambiguous. Germline CDR1 GTSNPN, CDR2 SVGIG (reference sequence). The V gene lost 2 bases and the J gene lost 4 bases, with 5 bases spanning the gap. The CDR3 length is 12 residues. The CDR3 loop reads CAWSYSTGELFF. The sequenced CDR3 bases are TGTGCCTGGAGTTATAGCACCGGGGAG.

As regards this clone: The read halts 3 residues ahead of the CDR3 end, with the missing end drawn from the germline J gene. The V gene is TRBV5-1, the J gene TRBJ2-3, with a possible D match to TRBD1 (6 bases). The CDR3 has 15 amino acids. Germline CDR1 SGHRS, CDR2 YFSETQ. CDR3 DNA (partial): TGCGCCAGCAGCTCCGGGCGGACAGACCAAGAGACG. Protein: CASSSGRTDQET. The full CDR3 is CASSSGRTDQETQYF.

A remark on this clone: The read gets to within 3 residues of the CDR3 end, and the germline J gene fills in the rest. The V call is TRBV19, the J call TRBJ2-3, with 10 bases that match TRBD1. The germline V gene encodes CDR1 LNHDA and CDR2 SQIVND (reference sequence). The CDR3 has 16 amino acids. CDR3 amino acids: CASSSRTGGSIVAQYF. The sequenced CDR3 bases are TGTGCCAGTAGTTCCCGGACAGGGGGGTCGATCGTGGCG.

A word on this clone: The read halts 3 residues ahead of the CDR3 end, with the missing end drawn from the germline J gene. V usage is TRBV19 and J usage is TRBJ2-2; D is possibly TRBD1 (6 bases). The germline V gene encodes CDR1 LNHDA and CDR2 SQIVND (reference sequence). The CDR3 spans 14 residues. CDR3 bases read: TGTGCCAGTATGGGGTTGGGGGCCAATGAAAAG. Translating gives CASMGLGANEK. The CDR3, in full, reads CASMGLGANEKLFF.

To note about this clone: Sequencing ends 3 residues short of the CDR3 end; the germline J gene provides the rest. The J gene is TRBJ1-2, the V gene TRBV19; D is possibly TRBD1 (5 bases). CDR3 length: 14 residues. CDR1 is LNHDA, CDR2 SQIVND, per germline (reference sequence). The CDR3 bases that were read are TGTGCCAGTAGTGTGACTAGCGGGACCGATACC. Its translation: CASSVTSGTDT. The whole CDR3 region reads CASSVTSGTDTYTF.

Comment on this clone: The observed sequence ends 3 residues before the CDR3 terminus, with the missing tail filled in from the germline J gene. J is TRBJ1-5 and V is TRBV5-1; D gene uncertain. The CDR3 has 14 amino acids. V lost 2 bases and J 3 bases, leaving 9 bases between the germline ends. CDR1 and CDR2 (germline): SGHRS, YFSETQ. The DNA read from the CDR3 is TGCGCCAGCAGCTTCGAGGCCTCCAATCAGCCC. Translating gives CASSFEASNQP. The CDR3 in full is CASSFEASNQPQHF.

To note about this clone: The CDR3 extends 3 residues past the end of the read, so its final part is completed from the germline J gene. The chain employs TRBV6-1 and TRBJ1-2; D is uncertain. Germline V CDR1 and CDR2: MNHNS, SASEGT. The CDR3 spans 12 residues. CDR3 DNA (partial): TGTGCCAGCAGTGGGCAGTTAAACGAC. Protein product: CASSGQLND. The entire CDR3 sequence reads CASSGQLNDYTF.

A word on this clone: The read gets to within 3 residues of the CDR3 end, and the germline J gene fills in the rest. V usage is TRBV12-3 or TRBV12-4 and J usage is TRBJ2-7; a possible D gene is TRBD2 (5 bases). Trimming took off 3 bases at V and 6 bases at J, with 12 bases between the two ends. The CDR3 contains 13 residues. The DNA read from the CDR3 is TGTGCCAGCAGTTTCCCCCCCGGGGTCGAG. The encoded protein is CASSFPPGVE. The whole CDR3 protein is CASSFPPGVEQYF.

On this clone: The CDR3 end is not reached by the read, which stops 3 residues before it; the germline J gene fills it in. The chain is built from TRBV6-1 and TRBJ1-3; unclear D gene. Germline V lookup: CDR1 MNHNS, CDR2 SASEGT. V lost 0 bases to trimming and J lost 0 bases, with 15 bases between them. CDR3 length: 18 residues. The CDR3: CASSEAVGRPNSGNTIYF. CDR3 DNA, as far as it was read: TGTGCCAGCAGTGAAGCAGTAGGCAGGCCAAACTCTGGAAACACC.

On this clone: Sequencing ends 3 residues short of the CDR3 end; the germline J gene provides the rest. The chain carries TRBV20-1 and TRBJ2-5; 10 bases are shared with TRBD2. The CDR3 is made up of 17 amino acids. Germline CDR1 is DFQATT and CDR2 is SNEGSKA (reference sequence). V lost 3 bases, J lost 0 bases, and 10 bases stayed unmatched. The sequenced CDR3 bases are TGCAGTGCTAGTTTACCTAGCGGGGGAATTTACCAAGAGACC. Its protein is CSASLPSGGIYQET. The whole CDR3 protein reads CSASLPSGGIYQETQYF.

Points on this clone: From the germline J gene comes the end of the CDR3, since the read stops 3 residues before it. This chain links TRBV7-2 with TRBJ1-2; D remains ambiguous. CDR3 length: 14 residues. Per the germline V gene, CDR1 is SGHTA and CDR2 is FQGNSA. The sequenced CDR3 bases are TGTGCCAGCAGTTACTTAGATGAGATTGATGAC. This translates into CASSYLDEIDD. The entire CDR3 is CASSYLDEIDDYTF.

On this clone itself: The CDR3 end is not reached by the read, which stops 3 residues before it; the germline J gene fills it in. The genes are TRBV7-2 and TRBJ1-1; D is undetermined. Per germline, CDR1 SGHTA and CDR2 FQGNSA. V lost 5 bases, J lost 1 base, and 8 bases lay in between. The CDR3 runs 13 residues. CDR3 sequence reads: CASSIRGNTEAFF. CDR3 DNA (partial): TGTGCCAGCAGCATCCGAGGGAACACTGAA.

Note on this clone: The observed sequence ends 3 residues before the CDR3 terminus, with the missing tail filled in from the germline J gene. The chain carries TRBV6-1 and TRBJ2-1, with D perhaps matching TRBD2 (6 bases). The CDR3 totals 15 residues. CDR1 is MNHNS, CDR2 SASEGT, per germline. Trimming stripped 1 base from V and 5 bases from J, with 12 bases between. The CDR3 loop is CASSEGLGLDNEQFF. CDR3 bases read: TGTGCCAGCAGTGAAGGACTAGGACTGGACAATGAG.

To note about this clone: The read halts 3 residues ahead of the CDR3 end, with the missing end drawn from the germline J gene. V is TRBV6-2 or TRBV6-3 and J is TRBJ2-7; the D gene could be TRBD1 or TRBD2 (5 bases each). The CDR3 contains 15 residues. Germline V gene sequence: CDR1 MNHEY, CDR2 SVGEGT. Deletions cut 7 bases from V and 0 bases from J, with 16 bases between. The CDR3 DNA, read in part, is TGTGCCAGCAAACACGAAGAGGGGAGCTCCTACGAG. Residues: CASKHEEGSSYE. The complete CDR3 protein is CASKHEEGSSYEQYF.

A remark on this clone: Coverage ceases 3 residues before the CDR3 finishes, and the germline J gene fills in the end. The chain uses TRBV6-2 or TRBV6-3 and TRBJ1-2; D is uncertain. The germline V gene encodes CDR1 MNHEY and CDR2 SVGEGT. The CDR3 runs 12 residues. The V and J ends lost 4 bases and 2 bases respectively, with 5 bases between them. The CDR3 loop reads CASSFLNYGYTF. Incomplete CDR3 DNA: TGTGCCAGCAGTTTCCTGAACTATGGC.

As for this clone: Read data end 3 residues before the CDR3 end; the end is taken from the germline J gene. V usage is TRBV7-9 and J usage is TRBJ1-1; D is unresolved. The CDR3 consists of 14 residues. Germline V gene data show CDR1 as SEHNR and CDR2 as FQNEAQ (reference sequence). V shed 4 bases and J shed 5 bases, with 14 bases lying between them. CDR3 DNA (partial): TGTGCCAGCAGCTCGTTTCCAGGTGAAACTGAA. This codes for CASSSFPGETE. The entire CDR3 reads CASSSFPGETEAFF.

As regards this clone: With the read ending 3 residues before the CDR3 end, the germline J gene is used to fill in that end. The gene calls are TRBV7-9 and TRBJ2-4, with D possibly being TRBD2 (5 bases). The germline gives CDR1 SEHNR, CDR2 FQNEAQ (reference sequence). The germline V and J ends were trimmed by 5 bases and 9 bases, with 17 bases remaining between them. CDR3 length: 14 amino acids. The part of the CDR3 DNA that was read is TGTGCCAGCAGCCTCGACTGGCGACGGGGCATT. Its protein product is CASSLDWRRGI. The whole CDR3 reads CASSLDWRRGIQYF.

About this clone itself: The observed sequence ends 3 residues before the CDR3 terminus, with the missing tail filled in from the germline J gene. The J gene is TRBJ2-7, the V gene TRBV7-2; D call uncertain. Trimming removed 3 bases from V and 4 bases from J, with 7 bases in between. The CDR3 length is 12 residues. Germline V gene sequence: CDR1 SGHTA, CDR2 FQGNSA. The CDR3: CASSFRSYEQYF. The DNA read from the CDR3 is TGTGCCAGCAGCTTCCGGTCTTACGAG.

Remarks on this clone: The read halts 3 residues ahead of the CDR3 end, with the missing end drawn from the germline J gene. The chain links TRBV19 to TRBJ2-2, with 7 nucleotides matching TRBD2. With V trimmed by 5 bases and J by 4 bases, 4 bases remained unmatched. The germline gives CDR1 LNHDA, CDR2 SQIVND (reference sequence). This CDR3 spans 14 amino acids. The CDR3 bases that were read are TGTGCCAGTAGTTTAATAGCGGGCACCGGGGAG. Translation: CASSLIAGTGE. The CDR3 in its entirety is CASSLIAGTGELFF. The variable domain in full, with the rest retrieved from reference TRBV19 and TRBJ2-2, is DGGITQSPKYLFRKEGQNVTLSCEQNLNHDAMYWYRQDPGQGLRLIYYSQIVNDFQKGDIAEGYSVSREKKESFPLTVTSAQKNPTAFYLCASSLIAGTGELFFGEGSRLTVL.

Of note for this clone: The read ends 3 residues early relative to the CDR3; the germline J gene fills the gap. This chain links TRBV19 with TRBJ2-1, with 9 positions matching TRBD1. The trim removed 6 bases at V and 1 base at J, leaving 4 bases unmatched. Germline values: CDR1 LNHDA, CDR2 SQIVND (reference sequence). The CDR3 extends over 15 amino acids. CDR3 sequence reads: CASRGTGHSYNEQFF. Incomplete CDR3 DNA: TGTGCCAGTAGGGGGACAGGGCATTCCTACAATGAG.